Sequencing of this TCR beta chain was carried out in a study of cytomegalovirus exposure and HLA in healthy donors. The table lists this clone with a few counts. Both 60 Vbeta primers and 13 Jbeta primers went into the PCR. The assay was immunoSEQ multiplex PCR, and TCRdb's table has in-frame clones only and misses some. The profile covers about 130,000 clones, with under 20% appearing a single time and around 2.6% taken by the ten largest. V was shortened by 4 bases and J by 4 bases, with 3 bases between the two germline ends. CDR3 length equals 11 residues. CDR1 is SGHNT and CDR2 is YYREEE in the germline V gene (reference sequence).

This sequence was found in a female donor in good health and CMV-seropositive. The sequencing input was PBMCs. The V gene is TRBV5-4, the J gene TRBJ2-1; D ambiguous. This CDR3 is CASSLYNEQFF. DNA for the CDR3: TGTGCCAGCAGCCTTTACAATGAGCAGTTCTTC. The variable domain in full, with the rest retrieved from reference TRBV5-4 and TRBJ2-1, is ETGVTQSPTHLIKTRGQQVTLRCSSQSGHNTVSWYQQALGQGPQFIFQYYREEENGRGNFPPRFSGLQFPNYSSELNVNALELDDSALYLCASSLYNEQFFGPGTRLTVL.